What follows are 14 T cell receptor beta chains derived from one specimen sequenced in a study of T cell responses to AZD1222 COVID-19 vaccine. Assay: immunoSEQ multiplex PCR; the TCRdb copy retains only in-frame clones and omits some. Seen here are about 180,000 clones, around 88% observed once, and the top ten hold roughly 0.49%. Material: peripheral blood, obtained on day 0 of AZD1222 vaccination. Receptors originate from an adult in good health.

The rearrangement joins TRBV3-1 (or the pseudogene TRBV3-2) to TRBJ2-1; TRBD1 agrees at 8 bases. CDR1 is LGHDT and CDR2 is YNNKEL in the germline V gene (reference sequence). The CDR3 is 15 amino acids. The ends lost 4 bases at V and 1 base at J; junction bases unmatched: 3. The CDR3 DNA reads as TGTGCCAGCAGCCTCGGACAGGGTTCCTACAATGAGCAGTTCTTC. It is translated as CASSLGQGSYNEQFF.

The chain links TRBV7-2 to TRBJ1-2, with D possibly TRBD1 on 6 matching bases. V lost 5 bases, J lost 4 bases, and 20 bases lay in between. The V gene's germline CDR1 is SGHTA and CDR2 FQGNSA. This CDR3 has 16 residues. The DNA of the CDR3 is TGTGCCAGCAGCACGACCCAGGGGAGTCTCAGCTATGGCTACACCTTC. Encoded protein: CASSTTQGSLSYGYTF.

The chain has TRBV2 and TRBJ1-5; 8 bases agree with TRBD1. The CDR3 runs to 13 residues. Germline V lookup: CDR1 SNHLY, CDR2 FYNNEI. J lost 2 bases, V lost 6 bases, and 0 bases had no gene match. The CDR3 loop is CASRTGGNQPQHF. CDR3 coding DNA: TGTGCCAGCAGGACAGGGGGCAATCAGCCCCAGCATTTT.

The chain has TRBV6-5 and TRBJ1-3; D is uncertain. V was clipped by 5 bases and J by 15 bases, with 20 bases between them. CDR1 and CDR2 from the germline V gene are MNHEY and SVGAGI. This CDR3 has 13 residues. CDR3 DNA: TGTGCCAGCAGTCCTCAGAAGGGCTTGGAGGCATATTTT. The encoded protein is CASSPQKGLEAYF.

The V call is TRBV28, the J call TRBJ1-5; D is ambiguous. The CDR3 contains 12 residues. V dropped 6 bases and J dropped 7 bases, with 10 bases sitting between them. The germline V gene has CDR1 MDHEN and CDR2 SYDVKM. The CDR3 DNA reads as TGTGCCAGCAGGGTTACTCAGCAGCCCCAGCATTTT. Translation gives CASRVTQQPQHF.

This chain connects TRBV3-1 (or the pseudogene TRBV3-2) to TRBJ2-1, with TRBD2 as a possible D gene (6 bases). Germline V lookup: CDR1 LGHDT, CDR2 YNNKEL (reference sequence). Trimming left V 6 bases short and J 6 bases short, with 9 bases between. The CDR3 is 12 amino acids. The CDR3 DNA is TGTGCCAGCAGGGGGACTTCCAATGAGCAGTTCTTC. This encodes CASRGTSNEQFF.

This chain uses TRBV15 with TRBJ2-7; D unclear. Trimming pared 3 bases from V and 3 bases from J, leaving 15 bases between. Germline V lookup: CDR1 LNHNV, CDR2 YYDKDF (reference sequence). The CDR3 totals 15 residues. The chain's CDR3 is CATSSPTPSRYEQYF. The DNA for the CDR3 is TGTGCCACCAGCAGTCCCACCCCCAGCCGCTACGAGCAGTACTTC.

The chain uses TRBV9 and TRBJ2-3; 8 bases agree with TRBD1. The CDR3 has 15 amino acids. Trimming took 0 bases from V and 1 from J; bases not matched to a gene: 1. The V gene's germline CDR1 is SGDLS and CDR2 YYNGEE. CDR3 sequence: CASSVVTGGTDTQYF. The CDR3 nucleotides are TGTGCCAGCAGCGTAGTGACAGGGGGCACAGATACGCAGTATTTT.

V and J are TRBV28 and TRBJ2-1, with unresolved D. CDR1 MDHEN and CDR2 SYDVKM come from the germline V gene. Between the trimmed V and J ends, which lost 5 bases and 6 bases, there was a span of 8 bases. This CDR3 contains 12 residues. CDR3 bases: TGTGCCAGCAGTCGTGTGGTCAATGAGCAGTTCTTC. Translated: CASSRVVNEQFF.

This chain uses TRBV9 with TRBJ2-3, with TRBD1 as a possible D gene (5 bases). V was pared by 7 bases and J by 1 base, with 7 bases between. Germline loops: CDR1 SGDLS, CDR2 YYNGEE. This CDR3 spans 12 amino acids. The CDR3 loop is CASQGGTDTQYF. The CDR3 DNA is TGTGCCAGCCAAGGGGGCACAGATACGCAGTATTTT.

In nucleotides, the CDR3 is TGCGCCAGCAGTCTGTGGACTAGCGGAGCTCGATCTCCCTACGAGCAGTACTTC. Residues: CASSLWTSGARSPYEQYF. The V gene is TRBV5-1, the J gene TRBJ2-7, with TRBD2 matching over 10 bases. The J segment lost 2 bases and the V segment lost 5 bases, leaving 16 bases of the junction unmatched. CDR1 SGHRS and CDR2 YFSETQ come from the germline V gene. The CDR3 is 18 residues long.

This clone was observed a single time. CDR3 sequence reads: CATSQANTGELFF. CDR3 nucleotide sequence: TGTGCCACCAGCCAGGCGAACACCGGGGAGCTGTTTTTT. The chain is built from TRBV24-1 and TRBJ2-2; D unclear. This CDR3 comprises 13 residues. The germline V gene has CDR1 KGHDR and CDR2 SFDVKD. Between the trimmed V and J ends, which lost 7 bases and 0 bases, there was a span of 5 bases.

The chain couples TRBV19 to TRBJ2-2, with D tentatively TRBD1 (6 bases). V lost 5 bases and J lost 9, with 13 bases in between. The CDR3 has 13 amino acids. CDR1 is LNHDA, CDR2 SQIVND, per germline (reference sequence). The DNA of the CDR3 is TGTGCCAGTAGTCTCCAGGACAGAAGGGAGCTGTTTTTT. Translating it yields CASSLQDRRELFF.

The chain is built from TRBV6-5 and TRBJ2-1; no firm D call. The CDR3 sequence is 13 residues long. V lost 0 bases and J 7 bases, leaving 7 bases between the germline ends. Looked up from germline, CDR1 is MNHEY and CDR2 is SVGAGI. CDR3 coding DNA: TGTGCCAGCAGTTACTCGATTGCTAATGAGCAGTTCTTC. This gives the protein CASSYSIANEQFF.